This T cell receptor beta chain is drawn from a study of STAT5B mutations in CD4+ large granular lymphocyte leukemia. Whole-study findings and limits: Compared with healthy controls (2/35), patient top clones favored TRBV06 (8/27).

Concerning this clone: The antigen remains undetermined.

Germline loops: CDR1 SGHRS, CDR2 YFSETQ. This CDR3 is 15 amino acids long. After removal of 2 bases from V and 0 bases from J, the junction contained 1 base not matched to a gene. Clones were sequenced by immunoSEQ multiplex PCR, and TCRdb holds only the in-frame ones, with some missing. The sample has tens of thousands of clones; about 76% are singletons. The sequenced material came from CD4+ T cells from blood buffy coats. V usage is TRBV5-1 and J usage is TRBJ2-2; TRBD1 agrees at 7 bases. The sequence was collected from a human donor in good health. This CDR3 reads CASSLQGTNTGELFF. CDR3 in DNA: TGCGCCAGCAGCTTACAGGGGACGAACACCGGGGAGCTGTTTTTT. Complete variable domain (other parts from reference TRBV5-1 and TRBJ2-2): KAGVTQTPRYLIKTRGQQVTLSCSPISGHRSVSWYQQTPGQGLQFLFEYFSETQRNKGNFPGRFSGRQFSNSRSEMNVSTLELGDSALYLCASSLQGTNTGELFFGEGSRLTVL.